This record looks at one TCR beta chain sequence and its context. The record originates from a study of identical twins. A single record per CDR3 protein comes from TCRdb applying MiXCR to the 5' RACE reads. The repertoire has approximately 500,000 distinct CDR3 sequences, around 15% of them found once; the top ten carry more than 0.4%. Trimming shortened V by 5 bases and J by 8 bases, and 15 bases separated the two germline ends. The CDR3 loop spans 14 amino acids. The germline V gene encodes CDR1 MNHNS and CDR2 SASEGT. This sample was shared with a second study, whose subject was yellow fever vaccine responses in identical twins.

Sample: CD4+ T cells sorted from blood. The receptor's source is a woman between 18 and 30 years old in good health. This chain links TRBV6-1 with TRBJ1-4; weak D call: TRBD1 (6 bases). The CDR3 protein is CASSRPGQGEKLFF. The CDR3 bases are TGTGCCAGCAGTCGTCCGGGCCAGGGGGAAAAACTGTTTTTT.